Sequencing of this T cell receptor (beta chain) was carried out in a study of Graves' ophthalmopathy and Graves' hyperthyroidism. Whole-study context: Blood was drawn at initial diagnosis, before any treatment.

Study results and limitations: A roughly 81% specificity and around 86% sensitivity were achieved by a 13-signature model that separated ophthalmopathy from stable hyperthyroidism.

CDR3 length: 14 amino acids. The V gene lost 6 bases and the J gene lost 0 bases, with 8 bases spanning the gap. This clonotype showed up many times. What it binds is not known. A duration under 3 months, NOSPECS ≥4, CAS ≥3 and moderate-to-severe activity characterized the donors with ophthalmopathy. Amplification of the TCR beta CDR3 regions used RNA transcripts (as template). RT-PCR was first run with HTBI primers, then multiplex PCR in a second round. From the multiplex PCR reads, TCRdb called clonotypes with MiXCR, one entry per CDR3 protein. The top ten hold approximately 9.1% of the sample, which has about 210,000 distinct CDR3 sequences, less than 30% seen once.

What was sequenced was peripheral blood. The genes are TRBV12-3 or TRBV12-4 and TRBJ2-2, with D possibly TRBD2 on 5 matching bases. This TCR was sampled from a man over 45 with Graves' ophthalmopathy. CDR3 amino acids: CASSPGTNTGELFF. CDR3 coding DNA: TGTGCCAGCAGCCCCGGGACGAACACCGGGGAGCTGTTTTTT.